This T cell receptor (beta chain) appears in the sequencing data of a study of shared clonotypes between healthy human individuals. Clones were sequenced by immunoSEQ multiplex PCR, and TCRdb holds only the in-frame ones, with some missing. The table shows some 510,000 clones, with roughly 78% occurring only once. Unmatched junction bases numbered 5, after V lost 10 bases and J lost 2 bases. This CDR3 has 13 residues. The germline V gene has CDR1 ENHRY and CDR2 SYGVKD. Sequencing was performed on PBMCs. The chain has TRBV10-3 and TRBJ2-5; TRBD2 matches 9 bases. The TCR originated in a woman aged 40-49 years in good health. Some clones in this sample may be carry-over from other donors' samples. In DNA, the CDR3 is TGTGCCACCATTAGCGGGAGTCAAGAGACCCAGTACTTC. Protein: CATISGSQETQYF.